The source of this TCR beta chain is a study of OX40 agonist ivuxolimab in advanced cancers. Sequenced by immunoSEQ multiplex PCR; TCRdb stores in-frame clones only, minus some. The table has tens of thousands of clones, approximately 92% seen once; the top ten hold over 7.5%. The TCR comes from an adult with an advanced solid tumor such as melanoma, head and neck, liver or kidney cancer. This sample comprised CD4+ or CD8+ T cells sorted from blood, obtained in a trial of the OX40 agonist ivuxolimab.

Here the CDR3 reads CASRLGFQETQYF. For the CDR3, the DNA is TGTGCCAGCAGGTTGGGGTTCCAAGAGACCCAGTACTTC. This sequence joins TRBV7-9 and TRBJ2-5, with D unresolved. The germline V and J ends were trimmed by 6 bases and 1 base, with 9 bases remaining between them. Germline CDR1 is SEHNR and CDR2 is FQNEAQ (reference sequence). The CDR3 is made up of 13 amino acids. The full variable domain, in which reference TRBV7-9 and TRBJ2-5 provide the parts outside the CDR3, is DTGVSQNPRHKITKRGQNVTFRCDPISEHNRLYWYRQTLGQGPEFLTYFQNEAQLEKSRLLSDRFSAERPKGSFSTLEIQRTEQGDSAMYLCASRLGFQETQYFGPGTRLLVL.